This record concerns one T cell receptor (beta chain) sequence. Its antigen remains unidentified. The sample is drawn from a study of neurological immune-mediated disorders. Overall study findings and caveats: In HTLV-1-associated myelopathy, TCR clonal expansion was greatest, and in multiple sclerosis it was least, below healthy controls. None of the CDR3 amino acid sequences in expanded clones turned up in more than one subject, which points to private repertoires in all groups.

The time point was: technical triplicate 3. With 0 bases removed from V and 0 bases from J, the gap between germline ends came to 9 bases. The CDR3 is 16 residues long. CDR1 SEHNR and CDR2 FQNEAQ come from the germline V gene (reference sequence). Synthesis of cDNA was carried out by template-switch 5'RACE. The reaction used 10-nucleotide random UMIs. Sequencing runs each yielded over 180 million TCR-beta sequences from 15-18 subjects. Using its own MiXCR run on the 5' RACE reads, TCRdb lists one record per CDR3 protein. The sample lists just under 45,000 distinct CDR3 sequences; roughly a fifth were seen once.

Material for sequencing was PBMCs. The J gene is TRBJ1-3, the V gene TRBV7-9; D is ambiguous. This TCR came from a man between 60 and 75 years old with HTLV-1-associated myelopathy (HAM/TSP). The CDR3 nucleotides read TGTGCCAGCAGCTTAGCTATGGCTGCCTCTGGAAACACCATATATTTT. This sequence encodes CASSLAMAASGNTIYF.